Listed below are T cell receptor beta chains from one sample, sequenced in a study of beta chain features in type 1 diabetes. Assay: immunoSEQ multiplex PCR; the TCRdb copy retains only in-frame clones and omits some. The sample holds over 700,000 clones, about a sixth seen once. Material for sequencing was naive CD4+ T cells from blood. Source of these receptors: a woman under 30 in good health. Both conserved end residues are part of each CDR3. The D gene is left open where the match is weak. Clone size, where shown, is once, few, many, or a class for clones that have expanded.

J	V	D	size	DNA	CDR3
TRBJ2-6	TRBV7-2	TRBD1	.	TGTGCCAGCAGCTTAGGAAGGGACAGGTATACTGGGGCCAACGTCCTGACTTTC	CASSLGRDRYTGANVLTF
TRBJ2-5	TRBV6-5	.	.	TGTGCCAGCAGTCAACAGGGTGTCGGGACCCAGTACTTC	CASSQQGVGTQYF
TRBJ2-3	TRBV10-3	.	few	TGTGCCATCAGTGACCCGCAGGTTAGAACAGATACGCAGTATTTT	CAISDPQVRTDTQYF
TRBJ2-1	TRBV7-9	.	few	TGTGCCAGCAGCCCAACAGGCAGGAGGGGCAATGAGCAGTTCTTC	CASSPTGRRGNEQFF
TRBJ1-2	TRBV28	TRBD1	few	TGTGCCAGCAGTTTATCGGACAGGCGGGGCTACACCTTC	CASSLSDRRGYTF
TRBJ1-4	TRBV6-6	.	few	TGTGCCAGCAGACCGGGGGCAACTAATGAAAAACTGTTTTTT	CASRPGATNEKLFF
TRBJ2-5	TRBV2	.	.	TGTGCCAGCAGTGGGCCAGGGGCCGGGGAGACCCAGTACTTC	CASSGPGAGETQYF
TRBJ2-2	TRBV9	.	few	TGTGCCAGCAGCCCCTCGGGGACGAACACCGGGGAGCTGTTTTTT	CASSPSGTNTGELFF
TRBJ2-2	TRBV19	.	few	TGTGCCAGTAAGGAGGACCAATCCCCCGGGGAGCTGTTTTTT	CASKEDQSPGELFF
TRBJ2-1	TRBV5-1	.	few	TGCGCCAGCAGCTTGAGGCGGGGTTGGTCGAATGAGCAGTTCTTC	CASSLRRGWSNEQFF
TRBJ2-1	TRBV5-4	TRBD2	few	TGTGCCAGCAGCCCGACCGCGGGACTAGCAGATGGTGAGCAGTTCTTC	CASSPTAGLADGEQFF
TRBJ1-2	TRBV9	.	.	TGTGCCAGCAGCGTAGGTTACGGCGGGGGGTACTATGGCTACACCTTC	CASSVGYGGGYYGYTF
TRBJ2-6	TRBV7-3	.	.	TGTGCCAGCAGCCCCCGATATTCTGGGGCCAACGTCCTGACTTTC	CASSPRYSGANVLTF
TRBJ2-2	TRBV5-6	TRBD2	few	TGTGCCAGCAGCTGGAAGCGGGGAGCCGGGGAGCTGTTTTTT	CASSWKRGAGELFF
TRBJ1-2	TRBV12-2	.	.	TGTGCAAGTCGCTTAACACAGGGTCGCCGCAATGGCTACACCTTC	CASRLTQGRRNGYTF
TRBJ1-1	TRBV28	.	once	TGTGCCAGCAGTCTAGACCGCACTGAAGCTTTCTTT	CASSLDRTEAFF
TRBJ2-7	TRBV9	.	.	TGTGCCAGCAGCGTAGCGGGGTCTGGTTGGGACGAGCAGTACTTC	CASSVAGSGWDEQYF
TRBJ1-5	TRBV7-8	.	.	TGTGCCAGCAGCTTATATAGGGTCGGTCAGCCCCAGCATTTT	CASSLYRVGQPQHF
TRBJ2-4	TRBV21-1	.	.	TGTGCCAGCAGCAAGGTACCGCCGGGCACCCTCACCAAAAACATTCAGTACTTC	CASSKVPPGTLTKNIQYF
TRBJ2-5	TRBV2	TRBD2	few	TGTGCCAGCAGAAGATTTAGCGGGAGTAGGGACGAGACCCAGTACTTC	CASRRFSGSRDETQYF
TRBJ1-2	TRBV28	TRBD1	few	TGTGCCAGCAGTTCCCCAGGGGGCTATGGCTACACCTTC	CASSSPGGYGYTF
TRBJ2-3	TRBV10-2	TRBD2	.	TGCGCCAGCTCACTAGCGGGAGAGCGAGATACGCAGTATTTT	CASSLAGERDTQYF
TRBJ2-3	TRBV14	TRBD1	.	TGTGCCAGCAGCCTTTATCGTGGGACAGGATACACAGATACGCAGTATTTT	CASSLYRGTGYTDTQYF
TRBJ2-1	TRBV28	TRBD2	.	TGTGCCAGCAGTTTATCATGGACTAGCAAAAATGAGCAGTTCTTC	CASSLSWTSKNEQFF